This T cell receptor beta chain is drawn from a study of shared clonotypes between healthy human individuals. This CDR3 spans 17 amino acids. Germline assignment: CDR1 SGHRS and CDR2 YFSETQ. J was trimmed by 3 bases and V by 2 bases; bases with no gene match: 6. Libraries were prepared by immunoSEQ multiplex PCR; TCRdb keeps only in-frame clonotypes and omits some of them. This table holds 300,000 to 400,000 clones, roughly 70% found once. The receptor was isolated from a man aged 25-45 years in good health. The sample was memory CD4+ T cells sorted from blood. The sample's subset: CD45RA-negative fraction. This chain joins TRBV5-1 and TRBJ2-3; TRBD2 agrees at 13 bases. The DNA for the CDR3 is TGCGCCAGCAGCTTACTAGCGGGAGGGTATGGTACAGATACGCAGTATTTT. Translation: CASSLLAGGYGTDTQYF.